The subject of this entry is one TCR beta chain. Its antigen is not yet known. It has no much larger one-base neighbor in the sample; base qualities were not kept. This sample stems from a study of T cells in localized non-small cell lung cancer (dated by TCRdb to the early 2020s). For the wider study: T cell repertoires of fewer than 250 early-stage NSCLC patients were analyzed, with tumors being compared against uninvolved tumor-adjacent lungs. NSCLC patients had a mean age of approximately 70 years, and 129 were male and around 110 female. The cohort was made up of under 250 treatment-naive NSCLC patients whose localized lung tumors had been resected. Broad study findings and their caveats: Higher T cell density in blood was associated with longer overall survival, whereas higher clonality in adjacent lung was associated with shorter survival. A median of approximately 55 of the top 100 tumor clones were detected in paired uninvolved adjacent lung, and 28 of these tumor clones were also found among the top 100 clones of the paired uninvolved adjacent lung. Uninvolved tumor-adjacent lung showed the highest T cell clonality, higher than tumor, which suggests more focused antigenic responses in the uninvolved tumor-adjacent lung. Because multi-region tumor sequencing was not performed, intratumor heterogeneity could not be ruled out. Because the study design was exploratory, TCR variables were selected using unadjusted p-values without false-discovery rate correction.

At diagnosis, tumor, uninvolved tumor-adjacent lung and peripheral blood were collected and then preserved as a mix of FFPE and fresh-frozen material. For TCR repertoire profiling, blood samples were analyzed as peripheral blood mononuclear cells. The immunoSEQ Assay was used to sequence TCR beta CDR3 regions from DNA. On the authors' methods: To compute T cell density, TCR beta template counts were normalized to usable DNA, which was estimated by amplifying housekeeping genes. Richness was estimated with the preseqR package, extrapolating to 400,000 templates for PBMC samples and 120,000 templates for tissue samples. Clonality was taken to be one minus Pielou's evenness. Tissue-enriched TCRs were identified by differential abundance testing using productive amino-acid clonotypes, minimum total count 5 and alpha 0.1. The Jaccard Index and the Morisita Overlap Index were used to quantify repertoire overlap between compartments. GLIPH grouped TCR beta CDR3s together with public tetramer-defined viral CDR3s, and a viral motif had to include at least three viral sequences and also show V-gene enrichment. This immuneACCESS table, as held by TCRdb, lists in-frame sequences with V and J called but not all clones. Of the missing ones, under half trace to an unresolved V gene in checked studies; the others have no known cause. V and J calls plus clone size are reproduced from that table; the DNA served to infer D and trimming. This sample comprises roughly 30,000 clones, roughly 84% of them detected only once. Jointly, the top ten make up around 5.3% of the sample.

From its cysteine to its phenylalanine, the CDR3 spans 14 amino acids. Solely the CDR3 DNA is kept, with 42 bases framed from the first base. CDR1 and CDR2, looked up from the germline V gene, are SGHAT and FQNNGV. V is clipped by 0 bases and J by 7 bases, and the sequence between their germline boundaries is 12 bases long. The TCR sequence derives from a man aged 40 to 75 with stage III lung adenocarcinoma. The chain is assembled from TRBV11-2 and TRBJ1-2; the D gene cannot be resolved reliably. The sample consisted of peripheral blood mononuclear cells, taken before any cancer treatment. The DNA sequence is given as TGTGCCAGCAGCTTAGATCGAAGGAGGGCTGGCTACACCTTC. It translates as CASSLDRRRAGYTF.